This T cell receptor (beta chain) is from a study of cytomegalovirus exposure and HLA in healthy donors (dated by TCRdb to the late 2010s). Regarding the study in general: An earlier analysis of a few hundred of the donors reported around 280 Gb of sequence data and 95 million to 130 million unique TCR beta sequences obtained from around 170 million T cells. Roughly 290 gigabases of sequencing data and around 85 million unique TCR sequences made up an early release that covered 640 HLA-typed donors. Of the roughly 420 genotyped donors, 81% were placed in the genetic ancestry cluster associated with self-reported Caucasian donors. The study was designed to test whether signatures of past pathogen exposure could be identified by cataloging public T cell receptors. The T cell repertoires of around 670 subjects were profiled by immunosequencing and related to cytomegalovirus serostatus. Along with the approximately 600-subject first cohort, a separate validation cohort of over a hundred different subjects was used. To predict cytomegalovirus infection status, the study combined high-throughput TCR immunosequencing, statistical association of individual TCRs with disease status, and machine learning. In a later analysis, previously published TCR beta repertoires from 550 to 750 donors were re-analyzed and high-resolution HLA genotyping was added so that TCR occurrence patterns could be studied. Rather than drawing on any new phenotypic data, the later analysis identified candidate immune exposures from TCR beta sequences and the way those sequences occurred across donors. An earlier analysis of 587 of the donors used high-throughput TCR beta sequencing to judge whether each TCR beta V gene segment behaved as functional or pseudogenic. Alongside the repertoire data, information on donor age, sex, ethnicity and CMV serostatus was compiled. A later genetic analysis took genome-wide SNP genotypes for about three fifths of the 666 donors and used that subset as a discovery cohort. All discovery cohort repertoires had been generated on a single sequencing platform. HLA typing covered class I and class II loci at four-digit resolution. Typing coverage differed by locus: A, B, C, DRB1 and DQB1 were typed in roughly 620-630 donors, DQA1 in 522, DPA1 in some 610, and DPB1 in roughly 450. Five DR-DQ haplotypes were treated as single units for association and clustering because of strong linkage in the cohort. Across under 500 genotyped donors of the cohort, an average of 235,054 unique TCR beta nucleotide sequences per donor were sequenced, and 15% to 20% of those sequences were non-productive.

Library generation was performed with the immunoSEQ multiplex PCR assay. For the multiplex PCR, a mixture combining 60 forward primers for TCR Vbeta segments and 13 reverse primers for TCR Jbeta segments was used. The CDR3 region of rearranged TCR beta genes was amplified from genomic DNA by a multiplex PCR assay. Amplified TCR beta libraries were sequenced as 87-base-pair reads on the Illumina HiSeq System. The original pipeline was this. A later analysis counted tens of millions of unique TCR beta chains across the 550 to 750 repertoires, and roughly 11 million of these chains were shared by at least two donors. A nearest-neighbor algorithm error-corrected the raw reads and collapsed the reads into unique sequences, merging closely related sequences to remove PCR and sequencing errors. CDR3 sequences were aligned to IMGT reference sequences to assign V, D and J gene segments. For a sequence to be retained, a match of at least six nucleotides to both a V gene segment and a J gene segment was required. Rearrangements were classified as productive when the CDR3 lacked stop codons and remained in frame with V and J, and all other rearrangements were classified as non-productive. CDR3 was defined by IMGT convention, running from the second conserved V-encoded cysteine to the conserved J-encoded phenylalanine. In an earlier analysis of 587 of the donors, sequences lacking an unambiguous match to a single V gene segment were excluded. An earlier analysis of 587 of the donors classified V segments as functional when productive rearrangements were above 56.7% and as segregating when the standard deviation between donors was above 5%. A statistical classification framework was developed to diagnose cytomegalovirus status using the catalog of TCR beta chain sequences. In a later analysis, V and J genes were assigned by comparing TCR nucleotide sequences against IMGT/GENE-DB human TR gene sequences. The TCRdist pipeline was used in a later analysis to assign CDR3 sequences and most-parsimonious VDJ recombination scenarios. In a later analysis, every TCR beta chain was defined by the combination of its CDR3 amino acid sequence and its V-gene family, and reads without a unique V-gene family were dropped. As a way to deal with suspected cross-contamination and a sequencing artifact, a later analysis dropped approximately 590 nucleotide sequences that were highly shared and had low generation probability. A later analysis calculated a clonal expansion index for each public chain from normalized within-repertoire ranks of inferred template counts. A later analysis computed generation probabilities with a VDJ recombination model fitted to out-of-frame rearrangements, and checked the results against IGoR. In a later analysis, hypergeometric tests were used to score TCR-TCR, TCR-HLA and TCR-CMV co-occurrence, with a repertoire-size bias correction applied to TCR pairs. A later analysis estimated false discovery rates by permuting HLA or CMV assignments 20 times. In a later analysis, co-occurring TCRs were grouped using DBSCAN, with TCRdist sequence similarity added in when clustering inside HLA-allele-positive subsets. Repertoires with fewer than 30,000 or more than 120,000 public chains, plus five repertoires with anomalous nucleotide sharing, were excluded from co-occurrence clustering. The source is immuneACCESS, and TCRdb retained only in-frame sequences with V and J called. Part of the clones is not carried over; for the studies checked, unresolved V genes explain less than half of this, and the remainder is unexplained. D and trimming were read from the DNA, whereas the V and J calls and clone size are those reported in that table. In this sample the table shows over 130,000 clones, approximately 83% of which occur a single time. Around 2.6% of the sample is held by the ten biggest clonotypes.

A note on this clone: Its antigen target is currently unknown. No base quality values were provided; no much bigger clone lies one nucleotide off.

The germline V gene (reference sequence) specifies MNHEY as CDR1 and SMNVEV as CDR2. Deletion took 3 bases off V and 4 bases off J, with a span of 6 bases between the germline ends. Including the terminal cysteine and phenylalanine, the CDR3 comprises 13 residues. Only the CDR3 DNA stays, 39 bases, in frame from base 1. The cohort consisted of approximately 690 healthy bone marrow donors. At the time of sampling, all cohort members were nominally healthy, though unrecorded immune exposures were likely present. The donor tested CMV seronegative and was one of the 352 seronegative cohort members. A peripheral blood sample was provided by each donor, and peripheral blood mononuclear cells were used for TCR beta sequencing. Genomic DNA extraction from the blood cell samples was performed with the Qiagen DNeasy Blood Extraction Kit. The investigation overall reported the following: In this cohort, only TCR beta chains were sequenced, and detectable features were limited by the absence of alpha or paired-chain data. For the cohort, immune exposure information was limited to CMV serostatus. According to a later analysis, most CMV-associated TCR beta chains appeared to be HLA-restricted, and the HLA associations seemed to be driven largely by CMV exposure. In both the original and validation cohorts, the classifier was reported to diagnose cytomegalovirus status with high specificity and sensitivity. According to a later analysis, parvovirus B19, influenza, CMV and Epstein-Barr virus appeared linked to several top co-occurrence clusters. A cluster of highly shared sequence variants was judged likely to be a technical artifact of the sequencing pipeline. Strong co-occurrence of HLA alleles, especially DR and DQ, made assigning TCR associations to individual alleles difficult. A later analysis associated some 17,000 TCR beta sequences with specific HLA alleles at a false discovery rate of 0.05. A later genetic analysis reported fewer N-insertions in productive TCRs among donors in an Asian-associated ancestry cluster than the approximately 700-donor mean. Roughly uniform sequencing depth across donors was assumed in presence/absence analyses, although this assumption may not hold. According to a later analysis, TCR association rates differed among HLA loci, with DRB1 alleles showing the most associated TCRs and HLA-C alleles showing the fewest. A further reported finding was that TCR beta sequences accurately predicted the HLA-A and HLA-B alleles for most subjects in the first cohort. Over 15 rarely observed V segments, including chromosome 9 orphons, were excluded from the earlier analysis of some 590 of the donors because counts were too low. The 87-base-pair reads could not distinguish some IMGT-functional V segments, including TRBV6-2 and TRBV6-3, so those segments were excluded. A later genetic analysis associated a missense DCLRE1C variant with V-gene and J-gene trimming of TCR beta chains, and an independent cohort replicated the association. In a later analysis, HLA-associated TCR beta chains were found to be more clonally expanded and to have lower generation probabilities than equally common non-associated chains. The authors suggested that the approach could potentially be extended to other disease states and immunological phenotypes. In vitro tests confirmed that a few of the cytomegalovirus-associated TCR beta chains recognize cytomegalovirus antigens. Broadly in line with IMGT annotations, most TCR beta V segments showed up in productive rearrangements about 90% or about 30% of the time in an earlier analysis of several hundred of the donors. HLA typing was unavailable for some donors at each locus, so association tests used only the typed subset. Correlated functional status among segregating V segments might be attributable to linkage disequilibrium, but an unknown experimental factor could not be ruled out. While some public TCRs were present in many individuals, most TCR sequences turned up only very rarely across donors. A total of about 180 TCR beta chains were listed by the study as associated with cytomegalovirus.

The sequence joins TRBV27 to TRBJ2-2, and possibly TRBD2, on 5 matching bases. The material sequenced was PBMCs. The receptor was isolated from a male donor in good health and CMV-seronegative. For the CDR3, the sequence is CASSFGGTGELFF. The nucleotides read TGTGCCAGCAGTTTTGGAGGCACCGGGGAGCTGTTTTTT.